Listed below are T cell receptor beta chains from one sample, sequenced in a study of neoadjuvant anti-PD-1 for oral cavity cancer. Assay: immunoSEQ multiplex PCR; the TCRdb copy retains only in-frame clones and omits some. The sample lists 20,000 to 25,000 clones, 45% seen once, with around two fifths in the top ten. Source: tumor tissue, taken after nivolumab (anti-PD-1) treatment. The receptors come from a person aged 35 to 85 with oral cavity squamous cell carcinoma. Each CDR3 is given with its conserved first and last residue. Each record gives: clone size, V gene, D gene, J gene, CDR3 DNA, CDR3 protein. The D gene is left open where the match is weak. Not all rows give a size; the values are once, few, many and, for expanded clones, a class.

.	TRBV7-6	TRBD1	TRBJ1-4	TGTGCCAGCAGCTTCCGGGACAGGGCTAATGAAAAACTGTTTTTT	CASSFRDRANEKLFF
.	TRBV10-2	.	TRBJ2-6	TGCGCCAGCAGTCGGTTGGGAGGAGGGGGTAGCTCTGGGGCCAACGTCCTGACTTTC	CASSRLGGGGSSGANVLTF
many	TRBV10-1	.	TRBJ2-2	TGCGCCAGCAGTGACAGGGGAGCCGGGGAGCTGTTTTTT	CASSDRGAGELFF
once	TRBV2	.	TRBJ2-5	TGTGCCAGCAGTGCGGATGGGGGGGAGACCCAGTACTTC	CASSADGGETQYF
once	TRBV27	.	TRBJ2-2	TGTGCCAGCAGCCCGGGGACCTACGACACCGGGGAGCTGTTTTTT	CASSPGTYDTGELFF
few	TRBV6-5	TRBD1	TRBJ1-2	TGTGCCAGCAGTTCCCAACCGACAGGGAGCTATGGCTACACCTTC	CASSSQPTGSYGYTF
once	TRBV29-1	TRBD1	TRBJ2-3	TGCAGCGTGGGCCAGGGACAGCTACGAGATACGCAGTATTTT	CSVGQGQLRDTQYF
.	TRBV5-1	.	TRBJ2-7	TGCGCCAGCTCGACAAACGCCTATTACTACGAGCAGTACTTC	CASSTNAYYYEQYF
.	TRBV10-3	TRBD1	TRBJ2-2	TGTGCCATCAGTGGGGGACAGGGGGCTGGCACCGGGGAGCTGTTTTTT	CAISGGQGAGTGELFF
.	TRBV6-1	.	TRBJ2-7	TGTGCCAGCAAAGCAGTCACCTACGAGCAGTACTTC	CASKAVTYEQYF
few	TRBV25-1	.	TRBJ1-6	TGTGCCAGCAGTGAAGAACAGATTACTTCACCCCTCCACTTT	CASSEEQITSPLHF
few	TRBV9	.	TRBJ1-1	TGTGCCAGCAGCGTAGTGGGGTCCGGGAACACTGAAGCTTTCTTT	CASSVVGSGNTEAFF
.	TRBV7-2	.	TRBJ2-1	TGTGCCAGCAGCTTTTCCCCGGGGAACAATGAGCAGTTCTTC	CASSFSPGNNEQFF
few	TRBV7-2	.	TRBJ1-5	TGTGCCACCCGAGAGGGAGTTCAGCCCCAGCATTTT	CATREGVQPQHF
.	TRBV25-1	.	TRBJ2-7	TGTGCCAGCAGTGTAGATTTCAGCGACTACGAGCAGTACTTC	CASSVDFSDYEQYF
.	TRBV10-3	.	TRBJ2-5	TGTGCCATCAGTGAGTCGGGACGGGGGGCCCGGGAGACCCAGTACTTC	CAISESGRGARETQYF
many	TRBV2	TRBD1	TRBJ1-1	TGTGCCAGCAGTGACCAGGGGGCACGAAACACTGAAGCTTTCTTT	CASSDQGARNTEAFF
.	TRBV6-6	TRBD1	TRBJ1-4	TGTGCCAGCAGTGCCCGGGACAGAGAACTGTTTTTT	CASSARDRELFF
.	TRBV18	.	TRBJ2-3	TGTGCCAGCTCACCAGGGTCAGATACGCAGTATTTT	CASSPGSDTQYF
.	TRBV6-5	.	TRBJ1-2	TGTGCCAGCAGCCGCTTGGGGGGCGCCGATGGCTACACCTTC	CASSRLGGADGYTF
.	TRBV6-5	TRBD1	TRBJ1-4	TGTGCCAGCAGCTACAGGGGGCTAGGGGAAAAACTGTTTTTT	CASSYRGLGEKLFF
few	TRBV10-3	.	TRBJ1-5	TGTGCCATCAGGAAGGAATCGGCGGGACAGCCCCAGCATTTT	CAIRKESAGQPQHF
few	TRBV7-9	.	TRBJ1-2	TGTGCCAGCCAGGGTGGCAACTATGGCTACACCTTC	CASQGGNYGYTF
.	TRBV6-5	.	TRBJ1-5	TGTGCCAGCACGAGGTCTAGCAATCAGCCCCAGCATTTT	CASTRSSNQPQHF
.	TRBV2	.	TRBJ1-1	TGTGCCAGCAGTAGGGTAGGGGTCGACACTGAAGCTTTCTTT	CASSRVGVDTEAFF
.	TRBV27	.	TRBJ2-3	TGTGCCAGCAGTTTATTAGGCGCTTCAGGGTGGGCGGCCACAGATACGCAGTATTTT	CASSLLGASGWAATDTQYF
.	TRBV14	.	TRBJ2-7	TGTGCCAGCAGCCTTCATGATTGGGGGGACAGAGCCTACGAGCAGTACTTC	CASSLHDWGDRAYEQYF
.	TRBV5-1	TRBD1	TRBJ1-3	TGCGCCAGCAGAGAGACAGGGGATGGAAACACCATATATTTT	CASRETGDGNTIYF
few	TRBV30	.	TRBJ1-2	TGTGCCTGGACCCTCGAACCCCTCTATGGCTACACCTTC	CAWTLEPLYGYTF
.	TRBV15	.	TRBJ2-5	TGTGCCACCAGCAGAGTACCAGGGGAGACCCAGTACTTC	CATSRVPGETQYF
few	TRBV6-1	TRBD1	TRBJ1-5	TGTGCCAGCAGACGGACAGGCAGGAATCAGCCCCAGCATTTT	CASRRTGRNQPQHF
few	TRBV5-1	TRBD1	TRBJ1-1	TGCGCCAGCAGCCTTGGGACAGGCCCTGAAGCTTTCTTT	CASSLGTGPEAFF
.	TRBV7-8	.	TRBJ2-2	TGTGCCAGCAGCTTAAGTACGGGAATTGGCACCGGGGAGCTGTTTTTT	CASSLSTGIGTGELFF
few	TRBV19	TRBD1	TRBJ2-2	TGTGCCAGTAGTATCAGGGGGCCCGGGGAGCTGTTTTTT	CASSIRGPGELFF
many	TRBV10-3	TRBD1	TRBJ2-7	TGTGCCATCAGTGGGACAGGGTCGACGTACGAGCAGTACTTC	CAISGTGSTYEQYF
few	TRBV7-2	TRBD1	TRBJ1-1	TGTGCCAGCACGCTGACAGGGGGGATGAACACTGAAGCTTTCTTT	CASTLTGGMNTEAFF
few	TRBV15	.	TRBJ1-5	TGTGCCACCAGCAGGGCGGGTCAGCCCCAGCATTTT	CATSRAGQPQHF
.	TRBV25-1	.	TRBJ2-3	TGTGCCAGCAGTCCTCCACCCCGCCCAGATACGCAGTATTTT	CASSPPPRPDTQYF
.	TRBV11-2	.	TRBJ1-2	TGTGCCAGCAGCTTAGATTTAAGGGGCGCGGGTGGCTACACCTTC	CASSLDLRGAGGYTF
many	TRBV7-2	.	TRBJ2-3	TGTGCCAGCAGCTTAGTATGGGGGGCCACAGATACGCAGTATTTT	CASSLVWGATDTQYF
.	TRBV19	.	TRBJ2-7	TGTGCCAGTAGTATAGGAAGGGGCAGCTACGAGCAGTACTTC	CASSIGRGSYEQYF
.	TRBV5-5	.	TRBJ2-7	TGTGCCAGCAGCTGGGACACCTACGAGCAGTACTTC	CASSWDTYEQYF
once	TRBV4-1	.	TRBJ1-2	TGCGCCAGCAGCCAAGCGGGCAGGCCCGACTATGGCTACACCTTC	CASSQAGRPDYGYTF
.	TRBV9	TRBD2	TRBJ2-1	TGTGCCAGCAGCGTAGCTGTGAGCGGGGGGCCTCAGAGCTCCTACAATGAGCAGTTCTTC	CASSVAVSGGPQSSYNEQFF
.	TRBV7-9	.	TRBJ1-2	TGTGCCAGCAGCTCCGGGGGTGGATACTATGGCTACACCTTC	CASSSGGGYYGYTF
.	TRBV6-5	TRBD1	TRBJ2-1	TGTGCCAGCAGTTCCTACGGGACAGGGGGCTTGGGGCAGTTCTTC	CASSSYGTGGLGQFF
.	TRBV6-5	.	TRBJ2-7	TGTGCCAGCAGCCTACGGGGATCATACGAGCAGTACTTC	CASSLRGSYEQYF
.	TRBV6-6	.	TRBJ2-2	TGTGCCAGCAGTTACCTTACCAGGGCCACCGGGGAGCTGTTTTTT	CASSYLTRATGELFF
few	TRBV11-2	.	TRBJ2-5	TGTGCCAGCAGCTCCACCTTCGTCGCAGTTCAAGAGACCCAGTACTTC	CASSSTFVAVQETQYF